This T cell receptor (beta chain) was found in a study of blood T cell repertoires in COVID-19. About the study: Samples came from the United States, Italy and Spain, spanning acute and convalescent COVID-19.

Repertoires were generated with immunoSEQ multiplex PCR, while TCRdb's copy carries only in-frame clones and drops some. The table lists 220,000 or so clones, approximately 90% of them singletons, with roughly 10% in the top ten. Germline loops: CDR1 MRHNA, CDR2 SNTAGT. V dropped 2 bases and J dropped 9 bases, with 17 bases sitting between them. The CDR3 totals 15 residues. V is TRBV6-4 and J is TRBJ2-1; D possibly corresponds to TRBD1 (5 bases). The specimen was peripheral blood. The source is a woman aged 45 to 65 with COVID-19, enrolled during active disease. The CDR3 region is CASSDTQGAESEQFF. Here the CDR3 DNA reads TGTGCCAGCAGTGACACCCAGGGCGCCGAAAGTGAGCAGTTCTTC.